This entry is about one T cell receptor beta chain. What it binds is not known. The PCR made use of 60 Vbeta and 13 Jbeta primers. Assay used: immunoSEQ multiplex PCR; TCRdb lists only in-frame clones, some missing. The sample consists of 150,000 to 200,000 clones, roughly 83% of them appearing once. The source of the sample is a study of cytomegalovirus exposure and HLA in healthy donors. Notes on the study in general: A few of the chains that were CMV-associated were confirmed in vitro to be specific for CMV antigens. It was reported in a later analysis that an Asian-associated ancestry cluster showed fewer N-insertions than the roughly 670-donor mean. Follow-up analysis later connected one missense variant in DCLRE1C with trimming of TCR beta V- and J-genes.

Looked up from germline, CDR1 is SNHLY and CDR2 is FYNNEI. The CDR3 is 16 amino acids. With 8 bases clipped from V and 3 bases from J, the junction kept 12 bases outside the gene matches. The chain carries TRBV2 and TRBJ2-2; TRBD1 agrees at 7 bases. Sequencing was performed on PBMCs. The sequence was obtained from a woman in her fifties or sixties in good health and CMV-seronegative. The chain's CDR3 is CASATNRGKDTGELFF. The CDR3 DNA follows: TGTGCCAGCGCAACTAACAGGGGAAAAGACACCGGGGAGCTGTTTTTT.